A single sample gave rise to the 24 T cell receptor beta chains below, sequenced in a study of response to subunit inactivated influenza vaccine (dated by TCRdb to the late 2010s). Library preparation was by RT-PCR. The instrument was an Illumina HiSeq 2500. TCRdb handled the public reads itself, with Q25 trimming in fastp and clone calling in MiXCR, and kept productive beta chains. Each record represents a unique CDR3 protein, reported with the most common genes and DNA among its rows. The sample includes hundreds of thousands of distinct CDR3 sequences, with roughly 8.2% observed a single time. Approximately 12% of the sample is held by the ten biggest clonotypes. The specimen comprised PBMCs from blood, sampled around 25 months after vaccination. These receptors were collected from a man between 50 and 75 years old who received an inactivated influenza vaccine. Donor details come from another sample of the same person, matched by shared clones.

This clonotype was detected many times. This sequence joins TRBV12-3 or TRBV12-4 and TRBJ2-1; 10 nucleotides agree with TRBD2. The CDR3 length is 16 residues. The junction had 6 bases not matched to a gene; V was cut back by 2 bases and J by 5 bases. CDR3 nucleotide sequence: TGTGCCAGCAGTTTACGTCGGCTAGCGGGAGACAATGAGCAGTTCTTC. It yields the protein CASSLRRLAGDNEQFF.

This clonotype was seen more than once but under ten times. The rearrangement links TRBV5-1 to TRBJ2-7, with TRBD1 matching over 7 bases. V shed 1 base, J shed 6 bases, and the junction held 7 bases outside the gene matches. Germline loops: CDR1 SGHRS, CDR2 YFSETQ. The CDR3 runs to 14 residues. CDR3 residues: CASSLYRTGVEQYF. DNA of the CDR3: TGCGCCAGCAGCTTGTACCGCACAGGGGTCGAGCAGTACTTC.

The V and J genes are TRBV3-1 and TRBJ1-2, with a possible D match to TRBD1 (6 bases). The V gene's germline CDR1 is LGHDT and CDR2 YNNKEL (reference sequence). V lost 3 bases and J 8 bases, leaving 19 bases between the germline ends. CDR3 size: 15 residues. CDR3 sequence (DNA): TGTGCCAGCAGCCATCAACCGGGACTCCAGGGGGGCTACACCTTC. Translation gives CASSHQPGLQGGYTF.

This clonotype was observed a handful of times. The gene calls are TRBV7-6 and TRBJ2-3; the D is unclear. The germline V gene encodes CDR1 SGHVS and CDR2 FNYEAQ. V was shortened by 1 base and J by 1 base, with 9 bases between the two germline ends. This CDR3 is built from 15 residues. CDR3 nucleotides: TGTGCCAGCAGCTTAGGGGTTCTCGGCACAGATACGCAGTATTTT. This translates into CASSLGVLGTDTQYF. The whole variable domain, remainder taken from reference TRBV7-6 and TRBJ2-3, is GAGVSQSPRYKVTKRGQDVALRCDPISGHVSLYWYRQALGQGPEFLTYFNYEAQQDKSGLPNDRFSAERPEGSISTLTIQRTEQRDSAMYRCASSLGVLGTDTQYFGPGTRLTVL.

The rearrangement uses TRBV11-3 and TRBJ2-1; D may be TRBD2 (5 bases). CDR1 is SGHNT and CDR2 is YENEEA in the germline V gene. The CDR3 is 13 residues long. V was trimmed by 5 bases and J by 9 bases, leaving 14 bases between them. The CDR3 sequence is CASSPPGVGEQFF. Written as DNA, the CDR3 is TGTGCCAGCAGCCCCCCCGGGGTCGGTGAGCAGTTCTTC.

The J gene is TRBJ2-1, the V gene TRBV11-1; D remains unclear. In germline, CDR1 is SGHAT, CDR2 FQDESV (reference sequence). This CDR3 is built from 19 residues. V was shortened by 4 bases and J by 2 bases, with 24 bases between the two germline ends. The CDR3 region has the DNA TGTGCCAGCAGCTCTCCCGCTCTTCCCGAACGTTACGCCTACAATGAGCAGTTCTTC. It specifies CASSSPALPERYAYNEQFF.

This sequence joins TRBV2 and TRBJ1-6; TRBD1 aligns across 9 bases. CDR3 length: 14 residues. J gave up 10 bases and V 5 bases, and 6 bases lay outside the gene matches. Per germline, CDR1 SNHLY and CDR2 FYNNEI. The CDR3 sequence: CASSSGQGFSPLHF. The CDR3 DNA reads as TGTGCCAGCAGTTCGGGACAGGGTTTCTCACCCCTCCACTTT.

Details on this clonotype: A read error is possible here, since a much larger clone lies one base away. The chain couples TRBV3-1 to TRBJ1-2; the D is unclear. The CDR3 runs to 12 residues. Per the germline V gene, CDR1 is LGHDT and CDR2 is YNNKEL (reference sequence). CDR3 bases: TGTGCCAGCAGCCGCTTGGAGAGTGGCTACTCCTTC. Protein product: CASSRLESGYSF.

This clonotype was observed a few times. The chain combines TRBV24-1 with TRBJ2-7, with 7 bases aligning to TRBD2. In germline, CDR1 is KGHDR, CDR2 SFDVKD. V was clipped by 3 bases and J by 2 bases; unmatched bases: 9. The CDR3 consists of 16 residues. The CDR3 DNA sequence: TGTGCCACCAGTGATCGTGGCCCGGGGGGAACCTACGAGCAGTACTTC. Amino acids: CATSDRGPGGTYEQYF.

V is TRBV25-1 and J is TRBJ2-2; possibly TRBD2 for D (6 bases). V gave up 5 bases and J gave up 5 bases, with 27 bases separating them. Germline CDR1 reads MGHDK; CDR2 reads SYGVNS. This CDR3 comprises 19 residues. The CDR3 region is CASSRQGGGGLVRTGELFF. The CDR3, as DNA: TGTGCCAGCAGTCGGCAGGGTGGTGGAGGGTTGGTTCGGACCGGGGAGCTGTTTTTT.

In its sample, this clonotype was seen a few times. This chain links TRBV7-2 with TRBJ2-1; a possible D gene is TRBD2 (6 bases). Germline-derived CDR1 and CDR2 are SGHTA and FQGNSA. Trimming pared 0 bases from V and 4 bases from J, leaving 10 bases between. This CDR3 has 15 amino acids. The CDR3 here is CASSLAAGLYNEQFF. The CDR3 bases are TGTGCCAGCAGCTTAGCAGCGGGTTTGTACAATGAGCAGTTCTTC.

The chain has TRBV28 and TRBJ2-7, with D perhaps given as TRBD1 or TRBD2 (5 bases each). V dropped 6 bases and J dropped 0 bases, with 18 bases sitting between them. The germline V gene has CDR1 MDHEN and CDR2 SYDVKM. The CDR3 is 16 amino acids. CDR3 DNA: TGTGCCAGCAGCCAGCCGGGGCCATTGAGCTCCTACGAGCAGTACTTC. This encodes CASSQPGPLSSYEQYF.

This clonotype was recorded at least ten times. The J gene is TRBJ1-5, the V gene TRBV7-8; 10 bases agree with TRBD1. V lost 2 bases and J lost 2; bases outside the gene matches: 9. Germline loops: CDR1 SGHVS, CDR2 FQNEAQ. CDR3 size: 18 residues. DNA of the CDR3: TGTGCCAGCAGCTTACGGAGGAGAGGACAGGGGGGCAATCAGCCCCAGCATTTT. This translates into CASSLRRRGQGGNQPQHF. The full variable domain, rest sourced from reference TRBV7-8 and TRBJ1-5, is GAGVSQSPRYKVAKRGQDVALRCDPISGHVSLFWYQQALGQGPEFLTYFQNEAQLDKSGLPSDRFFAERPEGSVSTLKIQRTQQEDSAVYLCASSLRRRGQGGNQPQHFGDGTRLSIL.

This clonotype was counted only a few times. V gene TRBV20-1 combines with J gene TRBJ2-1; the match to TRBD2 covers 7 bases. CDR3 length: 13 residues. The ends lost 8 bases at V and 6 bases at J; junction bases unmatched: 10. Per the germline V gene, CDR1 is DFQATT and CDR2 is SNEGSKA (reference sequence). This chain's CDR3 is CSPRSWGGNEQFF. DNA for the CDR3: TGCAGTCCCCGCTCTTGGGGGGGCAATGAGCAGTTCTTC.

The rearrangement joins TRBV5-5 to TRBJ2-4; D possibly uses TRBD1 or TRBD2 (7 bases each). Germline V lookup: CDR1 SGHKS, CDR2 YYEKEE (reference sequence). The CDR3 consists of 18 residues. Between the trimmed V and J ends, which lost 3 bases and 3 bases, there was a span of 22 bases. CDR3 sequence reads: CASSSVGGQGGHKNIQYF. CDR3 coding DNA: TGTGCCAGCAGCTCCGTGGGGGGCCAGGGGGGGCACAAAAACATTCAGTACTTC.

V usage is TRBV12-3 or TRBV12-4 and J usage is TRBJ2-3; 8 positions agree with TRBD2. Losses at the gene ends were 2 bases for V and 6 bases for J; bases not matched to a gene: 7. The CDR3 is 15 amino acids. The CDR3 spells CASSLSGLAPDTQYF. CDR3 DNA sequence: TGTGCCAGCAGTTTAAGTGGACTAGCCCCCGATACGCAGTATTTT.

The rearrangement links TRBV20-1 to TRBJ1-2; a weak D match, TRBD1 (6 bases). This CDR3 has 13 amino acids. V lost 7 bases and J lost 3, with 15 bases in between. Germline assignment: CDR1 DFQATT and CDR2 SNEGSKA (reference sequence). Here the CDR3 reads CSVHGQSDYGYTF. The CDR3 nucleotides are TGCAGTGTACACGGACAGTCGGACTATGGCTACACCTTC.

The chain combines TRBV12-3 or TRBV12-4 with TRBJ1-1, with TRBD1 identical over 10 bases. Trimming at V came to 5 bases and at J to 8 bases, leaving 14 bases not matched to a gene. The CDR3 sequence is 16 residues long. CDR3 sequence (DNA): TGTGCCAGCAGTCCACAATCCGGGACAGGGGCCCGCGAAGCTTTCTTT. Amino acid sequence: CASSPQSGTGAREAFF.

The chain carries TRBV20-1 and TRBJ2-5, with a weak D call TRBD2 (6 bases). With 2 bases removed from V and 5 bases from J, the gap between germline ends came to 18 bases. This CDR3 is 15 amino acids long. The germline V gene encodes CDR1 DFQATT and CDR2 SNEGSKA (reference sequence). The CDR3 region has the DNA TGCAGTGCTAGACTTCGGACAAAAGGGAGGGAGACCCAGTACTTC. Its protein is CSARLRTKGRETQYF.

V gene TRBV7-8 combines with J gene TRBJ1-2; D not certain. Trimming stripped 0 bases from V and 7 bases from J, with 9 bases between. Per the germline V gene, CDR1 is SGHVS and CDR2 is FQNEAQ. CDR3 length equals 13 residues. CDR3 protein: CASSLALQLGYTF. CDR3 sequence (DNA): TGTGCCAGCAGCTTAGCGCTACAACTTGGCTACACCTTC.

The chain carries TRBV20-1 and TRBJ2-7, with 7 bases fitting TRBD2. Per germline, CDR1 DFQATT and CDR2 SNEGSKA (reference sequence). The trim removed 0 bases at V and 7 bases at J, leaving 12 bases unmatched. CDR3 length: 15 residues. CDR3 sequence: CSARDLGEGLREQYF. CDR3 bases: TGCAGTGCTAGAGATCTGGGGGAGGGCCTAAGGGAGCAGTACTTC.

Ten or more counts support this clonotype. The genes are TRBV12-3 or TRBV12-4 and TRBJ2-7; D gene unclear. Trimming left V 5 bases short and J 6 bases short, with 20 bases between. This CDR3 has 15 amino acids. This chain's CDR3 is CASSARAPPLSEQYF. The CDR3 DNA is TGTGCCAGCAGTGCCCGGGCCCCACCGCTCAGCGAGCAGTACTTC.

This clonotype was seen more than once but under ten times. V and J are TRBV28 and TRBJ2-5; the D is unclear. The CDR3 is 17 residues long. Trimming took off 6 bases at V and 5 bases at J, with 25 bases between the two ends. Germline CDR1 MDHEN, CDR2 SYDVKM. The CDR3 spells CASSIAVKRLDGETQYF. The CDR3 DNA is TGTGCCAGCAGCATAGCCGTCAAAAGATTAGATGGTGAGACCCAGTACTTC. The full variable domain, with the rest looked up from reference TRBV28 and TRBJ2-5, is DVKVTQSSRYLVKRTGEKVFLECVQDMDHENMFWYRQDPGLGLRLIYFSYDVKMKEKGDIPEGYSVSREKKERFSLILESASTNQTSMYLCASSIAVKRLDGETQYFGPGTRLLVL.

The table lists this clonotype with many counts. The genes are TRBV5-5 and TRBJ2-2; weak D call: TRBD2 (5 bases). This CDR3 spans 14 amino acids. Germline V gives CDR1 SGHKS, CDR2 YYEKEE (reference sequence). Trimming took off 0 bases at V and 5 bases at J, with 8 bases between the two ends. The CDR3 nucleotides are TGTGCCAGCAGCTTGGCTCCGGGGACCGGGGAGCTGTTTTTT. Translating gives CASSLAPGTGELFF.